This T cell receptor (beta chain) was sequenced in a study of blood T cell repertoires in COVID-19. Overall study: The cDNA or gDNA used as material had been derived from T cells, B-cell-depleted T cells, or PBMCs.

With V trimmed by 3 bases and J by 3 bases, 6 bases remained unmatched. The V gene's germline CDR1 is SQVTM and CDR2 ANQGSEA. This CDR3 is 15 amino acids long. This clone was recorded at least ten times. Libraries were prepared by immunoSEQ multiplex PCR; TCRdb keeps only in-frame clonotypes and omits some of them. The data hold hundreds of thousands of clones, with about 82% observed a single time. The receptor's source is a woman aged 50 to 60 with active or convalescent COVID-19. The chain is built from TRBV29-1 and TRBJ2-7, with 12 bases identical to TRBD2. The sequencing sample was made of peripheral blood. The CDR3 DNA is TGCAGCGTTGATGGGGCTAGCGGGAGGGACTACGAGCAGTACTTC. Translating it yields CSVDGASGRDYEQYF.